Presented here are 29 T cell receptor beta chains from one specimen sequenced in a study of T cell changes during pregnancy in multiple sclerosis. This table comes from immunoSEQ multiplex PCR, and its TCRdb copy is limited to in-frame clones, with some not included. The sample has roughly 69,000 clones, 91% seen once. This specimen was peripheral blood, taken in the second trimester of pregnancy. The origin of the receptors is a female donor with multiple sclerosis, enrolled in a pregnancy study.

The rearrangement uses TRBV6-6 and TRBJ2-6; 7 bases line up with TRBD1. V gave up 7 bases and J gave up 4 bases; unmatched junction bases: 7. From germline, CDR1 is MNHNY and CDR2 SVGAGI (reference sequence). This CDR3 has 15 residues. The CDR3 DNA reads TGTGCCAGCATGAAAACAGGGGCCGGGGCCAACGTCCTGACTTTC. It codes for CASMKTGAGANVLTF.

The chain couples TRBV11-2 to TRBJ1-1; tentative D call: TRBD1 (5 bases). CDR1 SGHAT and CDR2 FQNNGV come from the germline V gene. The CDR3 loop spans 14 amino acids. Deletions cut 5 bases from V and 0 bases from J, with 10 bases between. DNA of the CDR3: TGTGCCAGCAGCCCTCAGGGTATGAACACTGAAGCTTTCTTT. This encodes CASSPQGMNTEAFF. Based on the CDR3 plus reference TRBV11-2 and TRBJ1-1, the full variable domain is EAGVAQSPRYKIIEKRQSVAFWCNPISGHATLYWYQQILGQGPKLLIQFQNNGVVDDSQLPKDRFSAERLKGVDSTLKIQPAKLEDSAVYLCASSPQGMNTEAFFGQGTRLTVV.

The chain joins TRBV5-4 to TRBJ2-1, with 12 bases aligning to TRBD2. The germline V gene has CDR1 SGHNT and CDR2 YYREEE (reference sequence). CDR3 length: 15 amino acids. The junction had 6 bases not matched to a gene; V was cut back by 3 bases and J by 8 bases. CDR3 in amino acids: CASSSASGGAYEQFF. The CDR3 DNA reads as TGTGCCAGCAGCTCCGCTAGCGGGGGGGCTTATGAGCAGTTCTTC.

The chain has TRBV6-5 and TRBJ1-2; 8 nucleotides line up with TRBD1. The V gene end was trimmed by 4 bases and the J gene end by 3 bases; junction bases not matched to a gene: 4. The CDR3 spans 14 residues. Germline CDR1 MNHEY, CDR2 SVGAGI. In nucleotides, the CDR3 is TGTGCCAGCAGTTGGGGACAGGAAGACTATGGCTACACCTTC. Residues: CASSWGQEDYGYTF.

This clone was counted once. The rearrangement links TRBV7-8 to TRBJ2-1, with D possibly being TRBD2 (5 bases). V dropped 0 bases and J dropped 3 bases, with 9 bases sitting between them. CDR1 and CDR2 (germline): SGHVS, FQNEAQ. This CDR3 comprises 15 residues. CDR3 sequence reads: CASSLAGGLYNEQFF. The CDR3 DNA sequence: TGTGCCAGCAGCTTAGCGGGCGGACTCTACAATGAGCAGTTCTTC.

The CDR3 protein is CATSDQGMDGYTF. In DNA form, the CDR3 reads TGTGCCACCAGTGACCAGGGAATGGATGGCTACACCTTC. The chain uses TRBV15 and TRBJ1-2, with a tentative D call TRBD1 (5 bases). V lost 6 bases, J lost 6 bases, and 14 bases lay in between. Per germline, CDR1 LNHNV and CDR2 YYDKDF (reference sequence). The CDR3 extends over 13 amino acids.

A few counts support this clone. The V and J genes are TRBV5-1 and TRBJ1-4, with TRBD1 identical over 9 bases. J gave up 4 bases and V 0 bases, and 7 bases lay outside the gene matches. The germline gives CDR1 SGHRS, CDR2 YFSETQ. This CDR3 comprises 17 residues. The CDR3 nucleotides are TGCGCCAGCAGCTTGGGACATGGGACAGGGCTTAATGAAAAACTGTTTTTT. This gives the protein CASSLGHGTGLNEKLFF.

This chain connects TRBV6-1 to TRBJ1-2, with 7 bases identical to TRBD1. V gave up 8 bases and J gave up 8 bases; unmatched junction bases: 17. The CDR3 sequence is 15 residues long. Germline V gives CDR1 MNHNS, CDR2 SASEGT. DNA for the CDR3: TGTGCCAGCTACAGACAGGGATTTGGGACTTGGGGCTACACCTTC. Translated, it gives CASYRQGFGTWGYTF.

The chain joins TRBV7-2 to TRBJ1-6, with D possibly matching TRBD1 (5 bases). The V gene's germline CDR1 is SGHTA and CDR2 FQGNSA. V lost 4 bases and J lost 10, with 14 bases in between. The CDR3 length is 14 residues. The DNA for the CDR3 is TGTGCCAGCAGCTACAAGGGGTCCGGATCACCCCTCCACTTT. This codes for CASSYKGSGSPLHF.

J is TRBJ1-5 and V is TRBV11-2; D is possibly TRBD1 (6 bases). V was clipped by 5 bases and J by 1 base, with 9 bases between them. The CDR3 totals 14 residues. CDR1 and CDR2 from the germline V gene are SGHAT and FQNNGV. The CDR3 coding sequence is TGTGCCAGCAGCCCCGGGACAAGCAATCAGCCCCAGCATTTT. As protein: CASSPGTSNQPQHF.

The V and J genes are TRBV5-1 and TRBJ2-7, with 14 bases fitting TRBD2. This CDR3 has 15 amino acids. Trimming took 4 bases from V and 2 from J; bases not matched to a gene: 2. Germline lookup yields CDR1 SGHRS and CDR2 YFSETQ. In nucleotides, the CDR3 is TGCGCCAGCAGCGGGGGACTAGCGGGAGCCTACGAGCAGTACTTC. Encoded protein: CASSGGLAGAYEQYF. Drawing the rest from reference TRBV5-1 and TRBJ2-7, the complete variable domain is KAGVTQTPRYLIKTRGQQVTLSCSPISGHRSVSWYQQTPGQGLQFLFEYFSETQRNKGNFPGRFSGRQFSNSRSEMNVSTLELGDSALYLCASSGGLAGAYEQYFGPGTRLTVT.

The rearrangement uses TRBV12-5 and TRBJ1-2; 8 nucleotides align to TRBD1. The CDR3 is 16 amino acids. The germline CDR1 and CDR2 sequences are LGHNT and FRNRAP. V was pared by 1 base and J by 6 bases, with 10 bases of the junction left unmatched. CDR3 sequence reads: CASGLAQGAYTDGYTF. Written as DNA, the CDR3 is TGTGCTAGTGGTTTGGCTCAGGGGGCATACACCGATGGCTACACCTTC.

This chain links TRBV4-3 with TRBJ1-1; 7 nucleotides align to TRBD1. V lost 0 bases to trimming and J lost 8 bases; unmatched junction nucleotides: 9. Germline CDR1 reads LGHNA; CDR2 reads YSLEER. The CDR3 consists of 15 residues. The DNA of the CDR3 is TGCGCCAGCAGCCAAGAACCCCACAGGGGCACAGAAGCTTTCTTT. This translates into CASSQEPHRGTEAFF.

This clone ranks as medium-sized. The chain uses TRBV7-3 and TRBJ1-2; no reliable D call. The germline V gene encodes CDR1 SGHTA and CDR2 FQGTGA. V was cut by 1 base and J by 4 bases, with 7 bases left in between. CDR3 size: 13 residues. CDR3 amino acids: CASSLNPGYGYTF. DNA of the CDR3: TGTGCCAGCAGCTTAAACCCAGGCTATGGCTACACCTTC.

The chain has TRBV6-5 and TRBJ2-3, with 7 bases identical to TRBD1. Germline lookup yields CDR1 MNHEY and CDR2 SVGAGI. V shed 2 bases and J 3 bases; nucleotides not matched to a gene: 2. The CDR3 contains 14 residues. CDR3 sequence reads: CASSYRQGTDTQYF. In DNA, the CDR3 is TGTGCCAGCAGTTACCGACAGGGTACAGATACGCAGTATTTT.

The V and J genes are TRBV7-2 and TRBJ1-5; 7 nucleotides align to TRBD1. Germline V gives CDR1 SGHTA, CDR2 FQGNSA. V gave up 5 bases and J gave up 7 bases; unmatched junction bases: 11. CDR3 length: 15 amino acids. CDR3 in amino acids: CASSAGQVVGQPQHF. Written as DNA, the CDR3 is TGTGCCAGCAGCGCAGGACAGGTGGTGGGGCAGCCCCAGCATTTT.

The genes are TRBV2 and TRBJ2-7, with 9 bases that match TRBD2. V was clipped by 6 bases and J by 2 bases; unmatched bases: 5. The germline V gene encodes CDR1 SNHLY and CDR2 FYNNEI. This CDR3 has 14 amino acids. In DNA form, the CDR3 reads TGTGCCAGCAGGATCCAGCGGGGGGCCTACGAGCAGTACTTC. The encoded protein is CASRIQRGAYEQYF.

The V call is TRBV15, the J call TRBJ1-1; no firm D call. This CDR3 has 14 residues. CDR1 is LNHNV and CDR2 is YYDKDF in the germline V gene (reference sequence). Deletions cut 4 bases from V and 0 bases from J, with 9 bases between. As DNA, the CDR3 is TGTGCCACCAGCAATGGTCAGATGAACACTGAAGCTTTCTTT. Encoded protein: CATSNGQMNTEAFF.

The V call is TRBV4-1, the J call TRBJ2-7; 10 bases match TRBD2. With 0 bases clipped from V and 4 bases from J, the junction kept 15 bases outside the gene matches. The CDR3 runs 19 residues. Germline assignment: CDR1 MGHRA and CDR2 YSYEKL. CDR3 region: CASSQEVAWLAGALYEQYF. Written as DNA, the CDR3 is TGCGCCAGCAGCCAAGAGGTGGCTTGGCTAGCGGGAGCTCTGTACGAGCAGTACTTC.

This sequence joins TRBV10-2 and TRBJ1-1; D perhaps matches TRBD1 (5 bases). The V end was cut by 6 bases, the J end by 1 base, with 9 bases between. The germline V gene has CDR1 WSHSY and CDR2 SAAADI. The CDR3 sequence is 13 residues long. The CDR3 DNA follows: TGCGCCAGCAGGTGGGGCGGGAACACTGAAGCTTTCTTT. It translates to CASRWGGNTEAFF.

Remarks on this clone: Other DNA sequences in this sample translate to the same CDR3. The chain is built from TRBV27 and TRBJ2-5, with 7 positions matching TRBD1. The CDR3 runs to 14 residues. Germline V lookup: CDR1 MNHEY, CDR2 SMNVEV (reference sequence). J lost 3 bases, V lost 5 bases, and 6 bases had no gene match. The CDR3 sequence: CASSPWTGEETQYF. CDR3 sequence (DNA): TGTGCCAGCAGTCCATGGACAGGTGAAGAGACCCAGTACTTC.

This CDR3 is CASSGIGTASYEQYF. DNA of the CDR3: TGTGCCAGCAGTGGGATAGGGACAGCCTCCTACGAGCAGTACTTC. The V gene is TRBV6-1, the J gene TRBJ2-7, with 7 bases fitting TRBD1. This CDR3 region has 15 residues. V lost 4 bases, J lost 0 bases, and 6 bases stayed unmatched. Looked up from germline, CDR1 is MNHNS and CDR2 is SASEGT.

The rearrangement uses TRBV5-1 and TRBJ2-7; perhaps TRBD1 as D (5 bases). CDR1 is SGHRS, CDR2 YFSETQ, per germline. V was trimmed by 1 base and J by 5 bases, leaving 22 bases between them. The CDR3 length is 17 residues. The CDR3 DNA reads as TGCGCCAGCAGCTTGTTTTGGCAGGACAAAGGTGACGACGAGCAGTACTTC. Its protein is CASSLFWQDKGDDEQYF.

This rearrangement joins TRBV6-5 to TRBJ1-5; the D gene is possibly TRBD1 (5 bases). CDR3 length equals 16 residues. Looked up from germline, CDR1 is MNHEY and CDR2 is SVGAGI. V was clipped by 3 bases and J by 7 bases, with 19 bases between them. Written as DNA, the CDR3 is TGTGCCAGCAGTTATTCAGGGAGGGCGATGGGGCAGCCCCAGCATTTT. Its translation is CASSYSGRAMGQPQHF.

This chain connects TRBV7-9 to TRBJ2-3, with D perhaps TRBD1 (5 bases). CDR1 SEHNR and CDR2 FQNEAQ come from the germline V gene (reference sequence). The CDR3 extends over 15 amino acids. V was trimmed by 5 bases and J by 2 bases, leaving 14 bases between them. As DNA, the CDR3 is TGTGCCAGCAGCCCCGCGACAGAACACACAGATACGCAGTATTTT. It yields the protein CASSPATEHTDTQYF.

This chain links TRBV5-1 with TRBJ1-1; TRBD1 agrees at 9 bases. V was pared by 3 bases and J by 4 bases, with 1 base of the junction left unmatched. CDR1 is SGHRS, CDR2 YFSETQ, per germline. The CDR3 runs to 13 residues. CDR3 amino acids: CASSWDRATEAFF. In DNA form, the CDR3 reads TGCGCCAGCAGCTGGGACAGGGCCACTGAAGCTTTCTTT.

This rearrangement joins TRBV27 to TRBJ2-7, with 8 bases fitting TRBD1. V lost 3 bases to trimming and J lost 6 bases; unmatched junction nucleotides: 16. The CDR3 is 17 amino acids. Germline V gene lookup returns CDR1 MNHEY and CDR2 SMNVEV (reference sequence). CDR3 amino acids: CASSLFGTRAGGSEQYF. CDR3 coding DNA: TGTGCCAGCAGTTTGTTTGGGACACGGGCAGGGGGCAGCGAGCAGTACTTC.

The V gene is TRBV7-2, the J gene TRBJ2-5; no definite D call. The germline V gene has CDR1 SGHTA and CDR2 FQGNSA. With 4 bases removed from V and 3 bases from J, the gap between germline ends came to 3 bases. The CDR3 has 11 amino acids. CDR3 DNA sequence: TGTGCCAGCAGCTCTGAAGAGACCCAGTACTTC. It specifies CASSSEETQYF.

CDR3 protein: CASSVDLGNNEQFF. Here the CDR3 DNA reads TGTGCCAGCAGCGTAGATCTCGGTAACAATGAGCAGTTCTTC. The chain couples TRBV9 to TRBJ2-1; D remains unclear. The germline V and J ends were trimmed by 0 bases and 5 bases, with 9 bases remaining between them. The CDR3 sequence is 14 residues long. CDR1 is SGDLS and CDR2 is YYNGEE in the germline V gene.